One sample yielded the 27 T cell receptor beta chains listed below, sequenced in a study of blood T cell repertoires in COVID-19 (dated by TCRdb to 2020 to 2021). Receptors were amplified or captured by the immunoSEQ multiplex PCR assay. In TCRdb, the immuneACCESS table is reduced to in-frame sequences with V and J assigned. These tables do not hold every clone; where another copy was compared, an unresolved V gene accounts for under half, and the others remain unexplained. Across this sample there are under 45,000 clones, with more than 75% seen only once. The top ten clonotypes cover approximately 26% of the sample. What was sequenced was peripheral blood. The source of these receptors is an elderly man with acute or convalescent COVID-19.

This chain links TRBV5-1 with TRBJ2-7; 10 bases align to TRBD1. The CDR3 loop spans 15 amino acids. The J segment lost 2 bases and the V segment lost 5 bases, leaving 7 bases of the junction unmatched. CDR1 is SGHRS, CDR2 YFSETQ, per germline. The CDR3: CASRAGTGVTYEQYF. DNA of the CDR3: TGCGCCAGCAGGGCCGGGACAGGGGTGACCTACGAGCAGTACTTC.

J is TRBJ2-3 and V is TRBV3-1 (or the pseudogene TRBV3-2); a weak D match, TRBD2 (6 bases). V was cut by 1 base and J by 2 bases, with 7 bases left in between. This CDR3 has 14 residues. In germline, CDR1 is LGHDT, CDR2 YNNKEL (reference sequence). The CDR3 is CASSQGGDTDTQYF. Written as DNA, the CDR3 is TGTGCCAGCAGCCAAGGCGGGGACACAGATACGCAGTATTTT.

The CDR3, as DNA: TGCGCCAGCAGGAGACTAGCGGGGTCCTACAATGAGCAGTTCTTC. The encoded protein is CASRRLAGSYNEQFF. The V call is TRBV5-1, the J call TRBJ2-1, with TRBD2 matching over 11 bases. V was clipped by 5 bases and J by 1 base; unmatched bases: 2. CDR3 length: 15 residues. The V gene's germline CDR1 is SGHRS and CDR2 YFSETQ.

This clone came up a few times. This chain joins TRBV5-1 and TRBJ2-7; 13 nucleotides agree with TRBD2. After removal of 2 bases from V and 3 bases from J, the junction contained 8 bases not matched to a gene. The CDR3 runs to 17 residues. CDR1 is SGHRS and CDR2 is YFSETQ in the germline V gene. The CDR3 is CASSFGTSGRAVYEQYF. CDR3 DNA sequence: TGCGCCAGCAGCTTCGGAACTAGCGGGAGGGCCGTCTACGAGCAGTACTTC.

The chain uses TRBV2 and TRBJ1-2, with a possible D match to TRBD1 (6 bases). V was pared by 8 bases and J by 1 base, with 8 bases between. CDR1 is SNHLY, CDR2 FYNNEI, per germline. The CDR3 runs to 12 residues. The CDR3 coding sequence is TGTGCCAGCCGGACAGTTAACTATGGCTACACCTTC. Its protein product is CASRTVNYGYTF.

V gene TRBV5-1 combines with J gene TRBJ1-4; D unclear. Germline CDR1 and CDR2: SGHRS and YFSETQ. CDR3 size: 15 residues. V was shortened by 4 bases and J by 7 bases, with 17 bases between the two germline ends. The CDR3 sequence is CASSPEAEGSEKLFF. The CDR3 DNA reads TGCGCCAGCAGCCCTGAGGCAGAAGGGAGTGAAAAACTGTTTTTT.

There are a few counts of this clone. The CDR3 protein is CASTNRVNEQFF. CDR3 DNA: TGTGCCAGCACTAACAGGGTAAATGAGCAGTTCTTC. This chain uses TRBV12-3 or TRBV12-4 with TRBJ2-1; maybe TRBD1 (6 bases). This CDR3 has 12 residues. Trimming cost V 7 bases and J 7 bases, with 11 bases left between them.

With respect to this clone: Other DNA sequences of this sample code for an identical CDR3. The chain combines TRBV5-1 with TRBJ2-5, with 7 bases aligning to TRBD2. From germline, CDR1 is SGHRS and CDR2 YFSETQ. Trimming took 0 bases from V and 2 from J; bases not matched to a gene: 1. This CDR3 is 14 amino acids long. The CDR3 DNA sequence: TGCGCCAGCAGCTTGGGAGCGGGGCAAGAGACCCAGTACTTC. Translated, it gives CASSLGAGQETQYF. Full variable domain (rest looked up from reference TRBV5-1 and TRBJ2-5): KAGVTQTPRYLIKTRGQQVTLSCSPISGHRSVSWYQQTPGQGLQFLFEYFSETQRNKGNFPGRFSGRQFSNSRSEMNVSTLELGDSALYLCASSLGAGQETQYFGPGTRLLVL.

The gene calls are TRBV28 and TRBJ2-3; 11 bases line up with TRBD2. The CDR3 has 16 residues. J was trimmed by 0 bases and V by 7 bases; bases with no gene match: 6. In germline, CDR1 is MDHEN, CDR2 SYDVKM. The CDR3 sequence is CASTPGTSGSTDTQYF. The CDR3 DNA sequence: TGTGCCAGCACCCCGGGGACTAGCGGTAGCACAGATACGCAGTATTTT.

Here the CDR3 reads CASRSGSADTQYF. DNA of the CDR3: TGTGCCAGCAGGTCCGGGAGCGCAGATACGCAGTATTTT. The rearrangement uses TRBV27 and TRBJ2-3; perhaps TRBD2 as D (6 bases). The germline CDR1 and CDR2 sequences are MNHEY and SMNVEV (reference sequence). CDR3 length: 13 residues. Trimming pared 6 bases from V and 4 bases from J, leaving 11 bases between.

The V call is TRBV6-5, the J call TRBJ2-2; no definite D call. Germline CDR1 is MNHEY and CDR2 is SVGAGI. The CDR3 is 14 amino acids. The V end lost 6 bases, the J end lost 0 bases, and 8 bases lay between the germline ends. CDR3 coding DNA: TGTGCCAGCAGGCACTCCTCGAACACCGGGGAGCTGTTTTTT. This encodes CASRHSSNTGELFF.

The chain employs TRBV10-3 and TRBJ2-3, with 11 nucleotides matching TRBD2. V shed 6 bases and J 5 bases; nucleotides not matched to a gene: 7. Looked up from germline, CDR1 is ENHRY and CDR2 is SYGVKD. CDR3 size: 15 residues. This chain's CDR3 is CAISETGLAGDTQYF. DNA for the CDR3: TGTGCCATCAGCGAGACTGGACTAGCGGGAGATACGCAGTATTTT.

This chain links TRBV5-1 with TRBJ2-7; D not certain. CDR1 and CDR2 (germline): SGHRS, YFSETQ. Deletions cut 0 bases from V and 5 bases from J, with 6 bases between. CDR3 length: 12 residues. CDR3 DNA: TGCGCCAGCAGCTTGGATCTTGACGAGCAGTACTTC. Translation: CASSLDLDEQYF.

The chain joins TRBV2 to TRBJ2-7, with 13 positions matching TRBD2. Germline loops: CDR1 SNHLY, CDR2 FYNNEI. V gave up 1 base and J gave up 5 bases; unmatched junction bases: 2. The CDR3 length is 15 residues. The CDR3 DNA is TGTGCCAGCAGTGAAGGGACTAGCGGGAGTCACGAGCAGTACTTC. Amino acids: CASSEGTSGSHEQYF.

The chain couples TRBV7-8 to TRBJ2-4; no definite D call. V lost 5 bases, J lost 0 bases, and 11 bases lay in between. The CDR3 is made up of 15 amino acids. Germline CDR1 is SGHVS and CDR2 is FQNEAQ. In nucleotides, the CDR3 is TGTGCCAGCAGCCCCACCGAGCTAGCCAAAAACATTCAGTACTTC. It codes for CASSPTELAKNIQYF.

This rearrangement joins TRBV19 to TRBJ2-4; possible D gene TRBD1, 6 bases. CDR3 length: 14 amino acids. Germline CDR1 LNHDA, CDR2 SQIVND (reference sequence). The V end was cut by 9 bases, the J end by 7 bases, with 19 bases between. This CDR3 reads CASSIQGRSNIQYF. The CDR3 nucleotides read TGTGCCAGCTCCATACAGGGTCGGTCGAACATTCAGTACTTC.

The chain recombines TRBV9 with TRBJ1-2, with a possible D match to TRBD1 (6 bases). Trimming shortened V by 4 bases and J by 6 bases, and 13 bases separated the two germline ends. Germline loops: CDR1 SGDLS, CDR2 YYNGEE. The CDR3 is 13 residues long. CDR3 sequence reads: CASSPQDRHGYTF. In DNA form, the CDR3 reads TGTGCCAGCAGCCCTCAGGACAGACATGGCTACACCTTC.

The chain employs TRBV9 and TRBJ1-1; D unresolved. There are 14 residues in the CDR3. Germline V CDR1 and CDR2: SGDLS, YYNGEE. V lost 0 bases and J 4 bases, leaving 10 bases between the germline ends. The CDR3 coding sequence is TGTGCCAGCAGCGTAGTGGAGGCAAGCACTGAAGCTTTCTTT. This gives the protein CASSVVEASTEAFF.

V and J are TRBV7-6 and TRBJ2-7; the D is unclear. The CDR3 extends over 13 amino acids. Germline V lookup: CDR1 SGHVS, CDR2 FNYEAQ. Trimming left V 1 base short and J 4 bases short, with 8 bases between. Here the CDR3 reads CASSLVLLYEQYF. For the CDR3, the DNA is TGTGCCAGCAGCTTAGTTCTTTTGTACGAGCAGTACTTC.

The CDR3 region is CASSQDTSNYEQYF. Written as DNA, the CDR3 is TGTGCCAGCAGCCAAGATACATCCAACTACGAGCAGTACTTC. This sequence joins TRBV3-1 (or the pseudogene TRBV3-2) and TRBJ2-7; D is ambiguous. The CDR3 extends over 14 amino acids. V lost 0 bases, J lost 3 bases, and 9 bases lay in between. Germline V gives CDR1 LGHDT, CDR2 YNNKEL (reference sequence).

This chain connects TRBV28 to TRBJ2-1, with TRBD2 matching 9 bases. Germline trimming cut 4 bases from V and 8 bases from J; bases unmatched to any gene: 3. Germline V CDR1 and CDR2: MDHEN, SYDVKM. The CDR3 spans 13 residues. The chain's CDR3 is CASSSGGRDEQFF. Written as DNA, the CDR3 is TGTGCCAGCAGTTCGGGCGGGAGGGATGAGCAGTTCTTC.

This chain uses TRBV7-9 with TRBJ1-1; 7 bases match TRBD1. V lost 3 bases, J lost 10 bases, and 11 bases stayed unmatched. CDR1 and CDR2 (germline): SEHNR, FQNEAQ (reference sequence). CDR3 size: 14 residues. The CDR3 nucleotides are TGTGCCAGCAGCTTCGACGTAGACAGGGAGGTAGCTTTCTTT. It yields the protein CASSFDVDREVAFF.

The V and J genes are TRBV7-8 and TRBJ1-3; 7 bases match TRBD1. Germline CDR1 SGHVS, CDR2 FQNEAQ. This CDR3 has 14 residues. The junction had 8 bases not matched to a gene; V was cut back by 5 bases and J by 7 bases. The CDR3 sequence: CASSPQGDGNTIYF. For the CDR3, the DNA is TGTGCCAGCAGCCCTCAGGGGGACGGGAACACCATATATTTT. The complete variable domain, with remaining parts taken from reference TRBV7-8 and TRBJ1-3, reads GAGVSQSPRYKVAKRGQDVALRCDPISGHVSLFWYQQALGQGPEFLTYFQNEAQLDKSGLPSDRFFAERPEGSVSTLKIQRTQQEDSAVYLCASSPQGDGNTIYFGEGSWLTVV.

V gene TRBV5-1 combines with J gene TRBJ1-2; 7 nucleotides agree with TRBD1. Trimming removed 0 bases from V and 7 bases from J; junction bases left unmatched: 3. This CDR3 contains 13 residues. Germline V CDR1 and CDR2: SGHRS, YFSETQ. CDR3 protein: CASSLAGGGGYTF. CDR3 nucleotides: TGCGCCAGCAGCTTGGCAGGGGGAGGTGGCTACACCTTC.

The chain carries TRBV4-2 and TRBJ2-5; possible D gene TRBD2, 6 bases. CDR3 length: 13 amino acids. From germline, CDR1 is LGHNA and CDR2 YNFKEQ. V gave up 4 bases and J gave up 4 bases, with 10 bases separating them. CDR3 sequence: CASSRVSGETQYF. Written as DNA, the CDR3 is TGTGCCAGCAGCCGGGTTAGCGGAGAGACCCAGTACTTC.

V gene TRBV27 combines with J gene TRBJ2-3, with a possible D match to TRBD2 (6 bases). Trimming left V 2 bases short and J 2 bases short, with 14 bases between. The CDR3 is 16 residues long. Germline V gene sequence: CDR1 MNHEY, CDR2 SMNVEV (reference sequence). CDR3 loop: CASSLRREANTDTQYF. Here the CDR3 DNA reads TGTGCCAGCAGTTTAAGAAGGGAGGCTAACACAGATACGCAGTATTTT.

The genes are TRBV10-3 and TRBJ2-5; 15 nucleotides agree with TRBD2. The CDR3 extends over 15 amino acids. V trimming: 10 bases; J trimming: 5 bases; junction bases outside the gene matches: 8. In germline, CDR1 is ENHRY, CDR2 SYGVKD. In nucleotides, the CDR3 is TGTGCCACCCGGACTAGCGGGGGGGCCGAGGAGACCCAGTACTTC. Translated: CATRTSGGAEETQYF.